A single sample is the source of the 30 T cell receptor beta chains below, sequenced in a study of cytomegalovirus exposure and HLA in healthy donors. The protocol was immunoSEQ multiplex PCR, while the TCRdb copy is restricted to in-frame clones and leaves out a portion. The sample records more than 95,000 clones, 85% to 90% being singletons. The material sequenced was PBMCs. The receptor set was obtained from a woman aged 18-29 years in good health and CMV-seronegative.

The chain recombines TRBV7-3 with TRBJ1-2; TRBD1 matches at 7 bases. V gave up 4 bases and J gave up 4 bases; unmatched junction bases: 3. Germline V CDR1 and CDR2: SGHTA, FQGTGA. This CDR3 region has 13 residues. The CDR3: CASSSTGFYGYTF. As DNA, the CDR3 is TGTGCCAGCAGCTCGACAGGGTTCTATGGCTACACCTTC.

The CDR3 loop reads CASSFISYNEQFF. CDR3 nucleotides: TGTGCCAGCAGTTTTATCTCCTACAATGAGCAGTTCTTC. The rearrangement links TRBV27 to TRBJ2-1; D call uncertain. The CDR3 is 13 amino acids. V was trimmed by 3 bases and J by 0 bases, leaving 3 bases between them. From germline, CDR1 is MNHEY and CDR2 SMNVEV (reference sequence).

The genes are TRBV7-8 and TRBJ2-1; 7 bases are a match to TRBD1. The junction had 3 bases not matched to a gene; V was cut back by 1 base and J by 12 bases. There are 12 residues in the CDR3. Germline CDR1 and CDR2: SGHVS and FQNEAQ. The CDR3 region is CASSLGQGGQFF. DNA for the CDR3: TGTGCCAGCAGCTTAGGACAGGGTGGGCAGTTCTTC.

V gene TRBV7-2 combines with J gene TRBJ2-1; 7 bases agree with TRBD1. The V gene's germline CDR1 is SGHTA and CDR2 FQGNSA. The CDR3 has 15 amino acids. Germline trimming cut 5 bases from V and 7 bases from J; bases unmatched to any gene: 11. The CDR3 DNA is TGTGCCAGCAGCGCCAAACGACAGGGAGCGAATGAGCAGTTCTTC. This encodes CASSAKRQGANEQFF. Supplemented by reference TRBV7-2 and TRBJ2-1, the full variable domain reads GAGVSQSPSNKVTEKGKDVELRCDPISGHTALYWYRQSLGQGLEFLIYFQGNSAPDKSGLPSDRFSAERTGGSVSTLTIQRTQQEDSAVYLCASSAKRQGANEQFFGPGTRLTVL.

This clone rates as medium-sized. The chain couples TRBV2 to TRBJ1-3; D might be TRBD1 (5 bases). CDR1 is SNHLY, CDR2 FYNNEI, per germline. V lost 1 base, J lost 10 bases, and 14 bases lay in between. The CDR3 extends over 14 amino acids. The CDR3 region is CASSEVAGKGTIYF. The CDR3 DNA follows: TGTGCCAGCAGTGAAGTCGCAGGGAAAGGGACCATATATTTT.

The chain has TRBV30 and TRBJ2-7, with a tentative D call TRBD2 (6 bases). V shed 2 bases and J shed 0 bases, with 14 bases lying between them. Germline V gene lookup returns CDR1 GTSNPN and CDR2 SVGIG (reference sequence). The CDR3 has 15 residues. CDR3 loop: CAWSPWDWSSYEQYF. CDR3 nucleotides: TGTGCCTGGAGTCCTTGGGACTGGAGCTCCTACGAGCAGTACTTC.

This clone was observed a single time. J is TRBJ2-7 and V is TRBV7-8; 8 nucleotides align to TRBD1. The CDR3 extends over 14 amino acids. The germline gives CDR1 SGHVS, CDR2 FQNEAQ. With 5 bases clipped from V and 1 base from J, the junction kept 4 bases outside the gene matches. The CDR3 nucleotides read TGTGCCAGCAGCCCATACAGGGGGTCCTACGAGCAGTACTTC. Its protein is CASSPYRGSYEQYF. Filled out from reference TRBV7-8 and TRBJ2-7, the complete variable domain reads GAGVSQSPRYKVAKRGQDVALRCDPISGHVSLFWYQQALGQGPEFLTYFQNEAQLDKSGLPSDRFFAERPEGSVSTLKIQRTQQEDSAVYLCASSPYRGSYEQYFGPGTRLTVT.

The chain links TRBV27 to TRBJ1-1, with TRBD1 matching over 8 bases. V was clipped by 1 base and J by 6 bases; unmatched bases: 7. The CDR3 is made up of 15 amino acids. Per germline, CDR1 MNHEY and CDR2 SMNVEV (reference sequence). CDR3 coding DNA: TGTGCCAGCAGTTTATTAGGGACAGGACTTTCTGAAGCTTTCTTT. It is translated as CASSLLGTGLSEAFF.

The rearrangement joins TRBV9 to TRBJ2-5; maybe TRBD2 (7 bases). The germline V and J ends were trimmed by 4 bases and 0 bases, with 16 bases remaining between them. This CDR3 has 16 residues. CDR1 is SGDLS and CDR2 is YYNGEE in the germline V gene. The CDR3 DNA sequence: TGTGCCAGCAGCCCTGGGGGGGCCCCGTACCAAGAGACCCAGTACTTC. Translating it yields CASSPGGAPYQETQYF.

The chain employs TRBV19 and TRBJ1-5, with a possible D match to TRBD1 (5 bases). The germline V and J ends were trimmed by 1 base and 5 bases, with 12 bases remaining between them. The CDR3 has 15 residues. Germline-derived CDR1 and CDR2 are LNHDA and SQIVND (reference sequence). The CDR3 loop reads CASSIGPGGYQPQHF. CDR3 DNA sequence: TGTGCCAGTAGTATAGGCCCGGGGGGTTATCAGCCCCAGCATTTT.

The chain combines TRBV6-6 with TRBJ1-1, with TRBD1 identical over 7 bases. CDR3 length: 14 amino acids. V lost 6 bases, J lost 4 bases, and 8 bases stayed unmatched. CDR1 and CDR2 (germline): MNHNY, SVGAGI (reference sequence). The CDR3 DNA is TGTGCCAGCAGCCGACGACAGGGTAGCACTGAAGCTTTCTTT. Protein: CASSRRQGSTEAFF.

The rearrangement links TRBV28 to TRBJ2-7; D is uncertain. The germline gives CDR1 MDHEN, CDR2 SYDVKM. Trimming took 6 bases from V and 0 from J, leaving 21 bases between them. The CDR3 totals 17 residues. The CDR3: CASSEGLGYLSSYEQYF. The DNA for the CDR3 is TGTGCCAGCAGCGAAGGTTTGGGCTACCTAAGCTCCTACGAGCAGTACTTC.

This clone was seen just once. The J gene is TRBJ1-2, the V gene TRBV6-6; D possibly corresponds to TRBD1 (6 bases). V was pared by 4 bases and J by 4 bases, with 16 bases between. Germline CDR1 reads MNHNY; CDR2 reads SVGAGI (reference sequence). The CDR3 length is 15 residues. CDR3 protein: CASSSPGAIIYGYTF. In nucleotides, the CDR3 is TGTGCCAGCAGTTCCCCAGGGGCCATAATCTATGGCTACACCTTC.

This clone has only one observation. This chain uses TRBV9 with TRBJ2-1; tentative D call: TRBD2 (5 bases). V was trimmed by 0 bases and J by 8 bases, leaving 9 bases between them. The CDR3 runs 13 residues. CDR1 and CDR2 (germline): SGDLS, YYNGEE. The CDR3 region has the DNA TGTGCCAGCAGCGTAGGTCTAGCTCATGAGCAGTTCTTC. Translated: CASSVGLAHEQFF.

V gene TRBV11-2 combines with J gene TRBJ2-2, with D possibly being TRBD2 (6 bases). V was pared by 3 bases and J by 5 bases, with 16 bases between. The germline gives CDR1 SGHAT, CDR2 FQNNGV. The CDR3 sequence is 16 residues long. In DNA, the CDR3 is TGTGCCAGCAGCTTGATTTCGGGAGCCCCAACCGGGGAGCTGTTTTTT. Protein sequence: CASSLISGAPTGELFF.

This rearrangement joins TRBV5-5 to TRBJ2-1; D may be TRBD2 (6 bases). Germline V CDR1 and CDR2: SGHKS, YYEKEE (reference sequence). V was pared by 4 bases and J by 4 bases, with 9 bases between. CDR3 size: 13 residues. CDR3 sequence reads: CASSGGTYNEQFF. As DNA, the CDR3 is TGTGCCAGCAGCGGCGGGACTTACAATGAGCAGTTCTTC.

This clone was observed once. The junction departs from germline at one end; a sequencing error may be responsible. CDR3 sequence (DNA): TGTGCCAGCAGCTTGGGACAGGGTGGGATTTTT. Its translation: CASSLGQGGIF. V gene TRBV5-8 combines with J gene TRBJ1-4; 7 nucleotides align to TRBD1. There are 11 residues in the CDR3. Germline V lookup: CDR1 SGHTS, CDR2 YDEGEE.

This rearrangement joins TRBV28 to TRBJ1-3; D remains ambiguous. This CDR3 is built from 18 residues. Looked up from germline, CDR1 is MDHEN and CDR2 is SYDVKM. V was cut by 5 bases and J by 0 bases, with 20 bases left in between. This CDR3 reads CASSRLGNSPISGNTIYF. The CDR3 nucleotides read TGTGCCAGCAGTCGCTTAGGTAACAGTCCTATCTCTGGAAACACCATATATTTT.

This chain uses TRBV19 with TRBJ1-1; TRBD1 might be the D (6 bases). There are 13 residues in the CDR3. The germline CDR1 and CDR2 sequences are LNHDA and SQIVND (reference sequence). V was shortened by 4 bases and J by 4 bases, with 10 bases between the two germline ends. CDR3 sequence: CASSTQGRTEAFF. The DNA for the CDR3 is TGTGCCAGTAGTACCCAGGGGCGCACTGAAGCTTTCTTT.

This chain links TRBV9 with TRBJ2-5, with TRBD2 identical over 7 bases. This CDR3 is 14 amino acids long. The junction had 8 bases not matched to a gene; V was cut back by 4 bases and J by 5 bases. Germline CDR1 is SGDLS and CDR2 is YYNGEE. CDR3 in amino acids: CASSFGLGGETQYF. The CDR3, as DNA: TGTGCCAGCAGCTTTGGCTTGGGAGGGGAGACCCAGTACTTC.

The chain links TRBV9 to TRBJ1-5; 10 positions agree with TRBD1. The CDR3 has 15 amino acids. V gave up 3 bases and J gave up 1 base; unmatched junction bases: 1. Per the germline V gene, CDR1 is SGDLS and CDR2 is YYNGEE. The CDR3 DNA reads as TGTGCCAGCAGCGAGGGACAGGGGAGCAATCAGCCCCAGCATTTT. Protein product: CASSEGQGSNQPQHF.

The rearrangement uses TRBV6-5 and TRBJ2-1; 7 bases are a match to TRBD2. CDR1 is MNHEY, CDR2 SVGAGI, per germline. The CDR3 runs to 15 residues. J was trimmed by 2 bases and V by 6 bases; bases with no gene match: 7. The DNA of the CDR3 is TGTGCCAGCAGCGCAGACAGCGGGGCCTACAATGAGCAGTTCTTC. Protein sequence: CASSADSGAYNEQFF.

Only one count was recorded for this clone. The chain employs TRBV6-1 and TRBJ2-3; the match to TRBD2 covers 13 bases. CDR3 length equals 15 residues. Germline V CDR1 and CDR2: MNHNS, SASEGT. Germline trimming cut 6 bases from V and 3 bases from J; bases unmatched to any gene: 3. This chain's CDR3 is CASRTSGGATDTQYF. CDR3 nucleotide sequence: TGTGCCAGCAGAACTAGCGGGGGGGCTACAGATACGCAGTATTTT.

The chain joins TRBV4-2 to TRBJ2-7; weak D call: TRBD1 (6 bases). Trimming left V 4 bases short and J 3 bases short, with 13 bases between. The CDR3 has 14 amino acids. Per germline, CDR1 LGHNA and CDR2 YNFKEQ. CDR3 loop: CASSPGRGFYEQYF. In DNA form, the CDR3 reads TGTGCCAGCAGCCCTGGTAGGGGGTTCTACGAGCAGTACTTC.

The chain employs TRBV19 and TRBJ2-7, with 10 nucleotides matching TRBD2. In germline, CDR1 is LNHDA, CDR2 SQIVND (reference sequence). V trimming: 1 base; J trimming: 5 bases; junction bases outside the gene matches: 2. The CDR3 covers 14 residues. The CDR3 bases are TGTGCCAGTAGTATAGGGCTAGCGGGAGACGAGCAGTACTTC. Protein product: CASSIGLAGDEQYF.

The chain has TRBV6-5 and TRBJ2-3; 7 bases are shared with TRBD2. The J segment lost 1 base and the V segment lost 7 bases, leaving 8 bases of the junction unmatched. The CDR3 has 15 residues. Germline CDR1 reads MNHEY; CDR2 reads SVGAGI. In nucleotides, the CDR3 is TGTGCCAGCATCGGGCAGCGGGGCCGCACAGATACGCAGTATTTT. As protein: CASIGQRGRTDTQYF.

The chain couples TRBV11-2 to TRBJ2-7; D is undetermined. V was cut by 0 bases and J by 3 bases, with 6 bases left in between. This CDR3 is 13 amino acids long. Germline V lookup: CDR1 SGHAT, CDR2 FQNNGV. In nucleotides, the CDR3 is TGTGCCAGCAGCTTAGATATCTACTACGAGCAGTACTTC. Translating gives CASSLDIYYEQYF.

The chain is built from TRBV7-3 and TRBJ2-1, with a possible D match to TRBD2 (5 bases). With 4 bases removed from V and 1 base from J, the gap between germline ends came to 11 bases. Germline CDR1 and CDR2: SGHTA and FQGTGA. This CDR3 spans 15 amino acids. The CDR3 protein is CASSSGGHSYNEQFF. Here the CDR3 DNA reads TGTGCCAGCAGCTCTGGCGGGCATTCCTACAATGAGCAGTTCTTC.

V usage is TRBV11-3 and J usage is TRBJ2-1, with 10 bases fitting TRBD2. This CDR3 has 15 residues. From germline, CDR1 is SGHNT and CDR2 YENEEA. V shed 7 bases and J 9 bases; nucleotides not matched to a gene: 12. Written as DNA, the CDR3 is TGTGCCAGCACCTCGGTACTAGCGGGGATGTTTGAGCAGTTCTTC. Protein sequence: CASTSVLAGMFEQFF.

The chain is built from TRBV2 and TRBJ2-7; weak D call: TRBD1 (6 bases). CDR3 length equals 15 residues. CDR1 SNHLY and CDR2 FYNNEI come from the germline V gene. Trimming removed 4 bases at V and 5 bases at J, with 18 bases between. CDR3 protein: CASSGSRDNSHEQYF. CDR3 DNA: TGTGCCAGCAGTGGGTCCCGGGACAATTCCCACGAGCAGTACTTC.